This T cell receptor (beta chain) was identified in a study of T-cell memory formation after mild COVID-19. Study information: TCR clusters were mostly donor specific.

This clonotype was counted between two and nine times. What it binds is not known. Study results and caveats: Some SARS-CoV-2-responding clones were already detected in memory before infection.

Each CDR3 protein is one row after TCRdb ran MiXCR on the 5' RACE reads. The sample lists 150,000 or so distinct CDR3 sequences; about 9.9% were seen once. Trimming cost V 5 bases and J 0 bases, with 11 bases left between them. The CDR3 has 15 residues. Germline CDR1 is MNHEY and CDR2 is SVGAGI. Input material: PBMCs or a T cell subset sorted from them (not recorded which). This sequence was found in a young man who had mild COVID-19 (a few samples of this study predate the infection). Cell type and time point are not known. The J gene is TRBJ1-5, the V gene TRBV6-5, with a weak D call TRBD1 (6 bases). CDR3 DNA: TGTGCCAGCAGTCGGCAGGGGTATAGCAATCAGCCCCAGCATTTT. Its translation: CASSRQGYSNQPQHF.